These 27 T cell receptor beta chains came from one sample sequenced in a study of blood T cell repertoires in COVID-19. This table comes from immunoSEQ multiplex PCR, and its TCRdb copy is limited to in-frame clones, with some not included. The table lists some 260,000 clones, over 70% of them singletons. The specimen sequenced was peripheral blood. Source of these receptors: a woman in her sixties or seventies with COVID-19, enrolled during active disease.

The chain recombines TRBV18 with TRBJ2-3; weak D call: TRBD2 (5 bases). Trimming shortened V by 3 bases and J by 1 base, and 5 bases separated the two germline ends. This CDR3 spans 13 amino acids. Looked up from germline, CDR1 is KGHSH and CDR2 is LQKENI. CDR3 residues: CASSPGGTDTQYF. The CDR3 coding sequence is TGTGCCAGCTCACCGGGAGGCACAGATACGCAGTATTTT.

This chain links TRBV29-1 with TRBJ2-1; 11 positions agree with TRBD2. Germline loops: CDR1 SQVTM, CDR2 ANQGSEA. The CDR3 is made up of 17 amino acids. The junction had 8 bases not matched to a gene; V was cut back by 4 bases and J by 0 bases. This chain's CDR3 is CSVVGTSGPSSYNEQFF. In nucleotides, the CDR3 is TGCAGCGTTGTTGGGACTAGCGGCCCCAGCTCCTACAATGAGCAGTTCTTC.

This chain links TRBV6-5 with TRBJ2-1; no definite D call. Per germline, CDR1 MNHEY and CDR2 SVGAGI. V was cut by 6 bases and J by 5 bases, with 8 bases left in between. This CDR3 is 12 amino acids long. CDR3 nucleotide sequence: TGTGCCAGCAGGAGTCCCGACAATGAGCAGTTCTTC. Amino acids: CASRSPDNEQFF.

The chain's CDR3 is CASSGTGRGTQYF. The CDR3 region has the DNA TGTGCCAGCAGCGGAACGGGCCGGGGGACCCAGTACTTC. The V and J genes are TRBV9 and TRBJ2-5, with D tentatively TRBD2 (5 bases). Trimming removed 3 bases from V and 7 bases from J, with 13 bases in between. Germline CDR1 and CDR2: SGDLS and YYNGEE. CDR3 size: 13 residues.

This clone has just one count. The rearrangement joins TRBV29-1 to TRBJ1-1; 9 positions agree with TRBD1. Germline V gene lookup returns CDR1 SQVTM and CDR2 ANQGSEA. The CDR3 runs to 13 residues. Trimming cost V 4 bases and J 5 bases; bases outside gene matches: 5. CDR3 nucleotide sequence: TGCAGCGTTGGGGGGGACAGGGATACTGAAGCTTTCTTT. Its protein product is CSVGGDRDTEAFF.

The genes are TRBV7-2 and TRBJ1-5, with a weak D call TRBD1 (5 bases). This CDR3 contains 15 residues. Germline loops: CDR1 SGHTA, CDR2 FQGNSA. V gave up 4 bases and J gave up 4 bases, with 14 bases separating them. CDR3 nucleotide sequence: TGTGCCAGCAGCTGGGGCGGTGCTTCGAATCAGCCCCAGCATTTT. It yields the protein CASSWGGASNQPQHF.

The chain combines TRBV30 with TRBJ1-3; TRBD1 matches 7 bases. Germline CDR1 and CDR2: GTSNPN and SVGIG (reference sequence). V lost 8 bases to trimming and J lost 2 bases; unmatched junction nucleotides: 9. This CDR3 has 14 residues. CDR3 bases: TGTGCCGGGAAAAAAGGGGGCGCTGGAAACACCATATATTTT. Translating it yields CAGKKGGAGNTIYF.

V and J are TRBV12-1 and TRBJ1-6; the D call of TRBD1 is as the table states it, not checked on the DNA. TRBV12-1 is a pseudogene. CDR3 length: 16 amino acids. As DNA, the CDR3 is TGTGCCAGCAGCCCCCTGGACAGAATCAATAATTCACCCCTCCACTTT. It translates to CASSPLDRINNSPLHF.

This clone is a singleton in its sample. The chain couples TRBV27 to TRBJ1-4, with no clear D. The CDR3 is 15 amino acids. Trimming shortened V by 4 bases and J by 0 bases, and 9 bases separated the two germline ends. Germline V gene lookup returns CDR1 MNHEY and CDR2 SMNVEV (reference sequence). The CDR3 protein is CASSSRSATNEKLFF. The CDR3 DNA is TGTGCCAGCAGTTCACGATCAGCAACTAATGAAAAACTGTTTTTT. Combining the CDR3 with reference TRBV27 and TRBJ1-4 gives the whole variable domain EAQVTQNPRYLITVTGKKLTVTCSQNMNHEYMSWYRQDPGLGLRQIYYSMNVEVTDKGDVPEGYKVSRKEKRNFPLILESPSPNQTSLYFCASSSRSATNEKLFFGSGTQLSVL.

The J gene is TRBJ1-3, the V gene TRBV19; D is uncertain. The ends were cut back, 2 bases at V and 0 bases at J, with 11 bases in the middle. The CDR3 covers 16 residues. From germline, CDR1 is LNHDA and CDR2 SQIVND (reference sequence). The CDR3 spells CASSINSHSSGNTIYF. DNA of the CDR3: TGTGCCAGTAGTATAAACTCCCACAGCTCTGGAAACACCATATATTTT.

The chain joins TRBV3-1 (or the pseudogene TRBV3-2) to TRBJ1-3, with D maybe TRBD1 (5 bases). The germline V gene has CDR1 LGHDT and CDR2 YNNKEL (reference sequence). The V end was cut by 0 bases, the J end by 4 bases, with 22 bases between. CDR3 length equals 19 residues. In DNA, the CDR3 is TGTGCCAGCAGCCAAGAAAGGTACAATATGGACCAGGGAGGAAACACCATATATTTT. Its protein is CASSQERYNMDQGGNTIYF.

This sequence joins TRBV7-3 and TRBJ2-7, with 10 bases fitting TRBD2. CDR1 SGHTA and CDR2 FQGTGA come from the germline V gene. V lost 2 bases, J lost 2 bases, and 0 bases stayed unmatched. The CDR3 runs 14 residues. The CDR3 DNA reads TGTGCCAGCAGCTTACTAGCGGGGGCCTACGAGCAGTACTTC. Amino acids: CASSLLAGAYEQYF.

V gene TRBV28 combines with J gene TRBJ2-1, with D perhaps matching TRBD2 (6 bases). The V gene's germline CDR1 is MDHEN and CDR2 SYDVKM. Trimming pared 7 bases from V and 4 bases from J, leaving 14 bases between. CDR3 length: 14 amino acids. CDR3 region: CASKGSGVYNEQFF. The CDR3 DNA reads TGTGCCAGCAAGGGTAGCGGAGTTTACAATGAGCAGTTCTTC.

CDR3 sequence (DNA): TGTGCCACCAGCAGACTTAGCCAGGGGACTGAAGCTTTCTTT. Encoded protein: CATSRLSQGTEAFF. This chain connects TRBV15 to TRBJ1-1; D may be TRBD1 (6 bases). This CDR3 region has 14 residues. The germline V gene has CDR1 LNHNV and CDR2 YYDKDF (reference sequence). V lost 2 bases, J lost 5 bases, and 12 bases lay in between. Based on the CDR3 plus reference TRBV15 and TRBJ1-1, the full variable domain is DAMVIQNPRYQVTQFGKPVTLSCSQTLNHNVMYWYQQKSSQAPKLLFHYYDKDFNNEADTPDNFQSRRPNTSFCFLDIRSPGLGDTAMYLCATSRLSQGTEAFFGQGTRLTVV.

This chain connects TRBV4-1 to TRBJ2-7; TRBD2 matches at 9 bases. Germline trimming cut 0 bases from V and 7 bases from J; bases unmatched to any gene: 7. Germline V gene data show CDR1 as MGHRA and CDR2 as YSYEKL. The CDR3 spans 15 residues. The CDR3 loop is CASSQEGLASSEQYF. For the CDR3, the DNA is TGCGCCAGCAGCCAAGAGGGACTAGCTTCGAGTGAGCAGTACTTC.

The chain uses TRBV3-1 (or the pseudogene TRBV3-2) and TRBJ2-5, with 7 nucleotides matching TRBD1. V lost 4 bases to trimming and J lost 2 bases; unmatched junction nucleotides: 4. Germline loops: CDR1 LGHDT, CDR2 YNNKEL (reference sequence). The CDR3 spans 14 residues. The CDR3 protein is CASSPTGPQETQYF. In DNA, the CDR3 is TGTGCCAGCAGCCCGACAGGGCCGCAAGAGACCCAGTACTTC.

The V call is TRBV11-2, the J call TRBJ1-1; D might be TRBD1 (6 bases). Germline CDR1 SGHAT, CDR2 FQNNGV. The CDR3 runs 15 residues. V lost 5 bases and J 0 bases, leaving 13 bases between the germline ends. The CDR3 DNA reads TGTGCCAGCAGCCCTAGGACAGCCATGAACACTGAAGCTTTCTTT. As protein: CASSPRTAMNTEAFF.

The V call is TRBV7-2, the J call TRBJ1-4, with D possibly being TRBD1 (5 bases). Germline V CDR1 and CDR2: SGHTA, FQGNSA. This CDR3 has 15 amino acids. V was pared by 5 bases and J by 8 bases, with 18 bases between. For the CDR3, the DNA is TGTGCCAGCAGCGGAGGGGCAGGGAGGGGAGAAAAACTGTTTTTT. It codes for CASSGGAGRGEKLFF.

For the CDR3, the DNA is TGTGCCAGCAAGCGGGGGACCTACAATGAGCAGTTCTTC. It codes for CASKRGTYNEQFF. The V gene is TRBV6-5, the J gene TRBJ2-1, with 8 bases lining up with TRBD2. Per the germline V gene, CDR1 is MNHEY and CDR2 is SVGAGI. With 7 bases clipped from V and 2 bases from J, the junction kept 1 base outside the gene matches. The length of the CDR3 is 13 residues.

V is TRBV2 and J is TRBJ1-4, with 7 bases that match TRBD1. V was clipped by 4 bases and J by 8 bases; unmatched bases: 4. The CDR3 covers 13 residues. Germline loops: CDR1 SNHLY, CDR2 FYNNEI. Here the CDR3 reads CASSVDRDEKLFF. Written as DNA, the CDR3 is TGTGCCAGCAGTGTTGACAGGGACGAAAAACTGTTTTTT. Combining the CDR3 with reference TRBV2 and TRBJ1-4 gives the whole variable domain EPEVTQTPSHQVTQMGQEVILRCVPISNHLYFYWYRQILGQKVEFLVSFYNNEISEKSEIFDDQFSVERPDGSNFTLKIRSTKLEDSAMYFCASSVDRDEKLFFGSGTQLSVL.

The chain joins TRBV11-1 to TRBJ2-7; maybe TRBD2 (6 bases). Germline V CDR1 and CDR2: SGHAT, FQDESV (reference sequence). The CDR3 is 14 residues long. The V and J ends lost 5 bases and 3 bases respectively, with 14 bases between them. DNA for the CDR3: TGTGCCAGCAGCCTTACAGGAGGGTTCTACGAGCAGTACTTC. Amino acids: CASSLTGGFYEQYF. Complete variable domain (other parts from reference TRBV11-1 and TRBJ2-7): EAEVAQSPRYKITEKSQAVAFWCDPISGHATLYWYRQILGQGPELLVQFQDESVVDDSQLPKDRFSAERLKGVDSTLKIQPAELGDSAMYLCASSLTGGFYEQYFGPGTRLTVT.

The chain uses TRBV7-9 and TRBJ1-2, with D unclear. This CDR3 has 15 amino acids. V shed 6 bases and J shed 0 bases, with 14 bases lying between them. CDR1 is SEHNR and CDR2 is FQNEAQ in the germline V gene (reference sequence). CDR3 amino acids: CASSPLQAPNYGYTF. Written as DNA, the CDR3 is TGTGCCAGCAGTCCGCTGCAGGCCCCTAACTATGGCTACACCTTC.

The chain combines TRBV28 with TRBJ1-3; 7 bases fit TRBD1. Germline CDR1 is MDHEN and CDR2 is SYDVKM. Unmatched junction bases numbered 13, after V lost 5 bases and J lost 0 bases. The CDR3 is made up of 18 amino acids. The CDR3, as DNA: TGTGCCAGCAGTGACACGAGGGGGCAGTCAGCCTCTGGAAACACCATATATTTT. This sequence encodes CASSDTRGQSASGNTIYF.

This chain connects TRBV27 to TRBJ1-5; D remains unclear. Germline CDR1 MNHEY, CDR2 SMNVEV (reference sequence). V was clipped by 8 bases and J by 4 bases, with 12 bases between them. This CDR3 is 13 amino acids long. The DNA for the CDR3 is TGTGCCAGCGCCACCCGGGGTAATCAGCCCCAGCATTTT. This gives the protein CASATRGNQPQHF.

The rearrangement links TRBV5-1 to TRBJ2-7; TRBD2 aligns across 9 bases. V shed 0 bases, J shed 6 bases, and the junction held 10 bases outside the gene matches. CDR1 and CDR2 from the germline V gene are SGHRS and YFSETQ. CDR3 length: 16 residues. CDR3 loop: CASSLGGGGRVSEQYF. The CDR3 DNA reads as TGCGCCAGCAGCTTGGGAGGTGGCGGGAGGGTTTCCGAGCAGTACTTC.

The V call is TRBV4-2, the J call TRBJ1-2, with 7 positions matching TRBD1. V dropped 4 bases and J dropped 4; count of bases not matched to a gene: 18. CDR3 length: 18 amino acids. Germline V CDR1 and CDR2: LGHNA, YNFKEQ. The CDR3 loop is CASSLTGDSNPSIYGYTF. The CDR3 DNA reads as TGTGCCAGCAGCCTGACCGGGGACAGCAATCCTTCTATCTATGGCTACACCTTC.

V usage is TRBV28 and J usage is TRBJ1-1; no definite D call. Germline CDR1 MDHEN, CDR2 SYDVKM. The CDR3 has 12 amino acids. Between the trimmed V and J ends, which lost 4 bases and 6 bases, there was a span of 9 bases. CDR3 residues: CASSWPGAEAFF. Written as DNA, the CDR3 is TGTGCCAGCAGTTGGCCGGGAGCTGAAGCTTTCTTT.